The clone carrying this T cell receptor beta chain was counted a few times. Additional DNA sequences in this sample encode the identical CDR3. This specimen belongs to a study of blood T cell repertoires in COVID-19. At the level of the study: COVID-19 samples collected from the United States, Italy and Spain covered acute and convalescent phases. T cells, B-cell-depleted T cells, or PBMCs provided the cDNA or gDNA that served as material.

Original data processing: Reference gene primer amplification gave nucleated cell count estimates. Only in-frame clones appear in the TCRdb table, and some are missing; sequencing was by immunoSEQ multiplex PCR. The V and J calls and clone size come from that table; D and trimming were worked out from the DNA. The sample holds about 260,000 clones; roughly 85% are singletons and the top ten take over 9%. Between the trimmed V and J ends, which lost 5 bases and 1 base, there was a span of 8 bases. The CDR3 has 13 amino acids. The germline CDR1 and CDR2 sequences are SEHNR and FQNEAQ (reference sequence).

The sample was peripheral blood. The source is a woman between 45 and 60 years old who had recovered from COVID-19. This chain links TRBV7-9 with TRBJ1-1; the D is unclear. The CDR3 is CASSPPGNTEAFF. The CDR3 nucleotides are TGTGCCAGCAGCCCACCCGGGAACACTGAAGCTTTCTTT.